Sequencing of this T cell receptor beta chain was carried out in a study of naive and memory T cell subsets. A UMI-containing oligonucleotide was joined by 3' ligation to the TCR cDNA template. RNA was extracted from roughly 2.5 ml of whole blood of healthy adults. Cells were not sorted; total RNA input targeted roughly 1 to 1000 ng. In its sample, this clonotype was seen many times. Germline lookup yields CDR1 SGHTA and CDR2 FQGNSA. The CDR3 totals 14 residues. V lost 2 bases to trimming and J lost 4 bases, with 8 bases between them. Amplification of ligated cDNA took four PCR rounds with SP2 and nested alpha and beta constant primers. TCRdb re-analysed the 5' RACE reads in MiXCR, keeping a single row per CDR3 protein. The data show more than 45,000 distinct CDR3 sequences, about 4.4% seen once.

The TCR comes from a female donor in good health. The chain has TRBV7-2 and TRBJ2-2; a weak D match, TRBD2 (5 bases). The CDR3 region has the DNA TGTGCCAGCAGCTTAAATGCGGGCACCGGGGAGCTGTTTTTT. Translated: CASSLNAGTGELFF.